The sequence of this T cell receptor (beta chain) was determined in a study of T and B cells in COVID-19 patients. On the study more broadly: Median age was approximately 33 years in the recovered cohort and around 67 years in the active-infection cohort. Critical illness requiring mechanical ventilation or extracorporeal membrane oxygenation affected three fifths of the roughly 20 active-infection patients. Study-level points and caveats: Sorted SARS-CoV-2-responsive or tetramer+ T cells and CD4+, regulatory and CD8+ subsets were not yet sequenced.

As for this clonotype: The target antigen is unknown. The junction departs from the called germline gene at one end, perhaps through a read error.

Blood genomic DNA input for TRB amplification was about 220-500 ng. TRB rearrangements were amplified by multiplex PCR with BIOMED2 TRB-A/B primers. MiXCR, run by TCRdb on the multiplex PCR reads, gives a single entry per CDR3 protein. The table shows around 6,500 distinct CDR3 sequences, with under 30% occurring only once. From germline, CDR1 is SGHKS and CDR2 YYEKEE (reference sequence). The CDR3 covers 12 residues. The chain couples TRBV5-5 to TRBJ1-2; D is unclear. The source of this sequence is a human donor with active COVID-19. Sequenced input: blood. The CDR3 sequence: CASSLAGHGYTF. CDR3 in DNA: TGCGCCAGCAGCTTGGCAGGTCATGGCTACACCTTC.